These T cell receptor beta chains were read from a single sample in a study of cytomegalovirus exposure and HLA in healthy donors. Repertoires were generated with immunoSEQ multiplex PCR, while TCRdb's copy carries only in-frame clones and drops some. The sample contains some 29,000 clones, roughly two fifths of which appear only once. Material for sequencing was PBMCs. These receptors originate from a woman aged 50 to 60 in good health and CMV-seronegative. Both conserved end residues are part of each CDR3. The D gene is left open where the match is weak. Clone size appears in some rows only: once, few, many, or a class for an expanded clone.

.	TRBV9	18	.	TRBJ2-1	CASSVAGQGRGSMNEQFF	TGTGCCAGCAGCGTAGCTGGTCAAGGCAGGGGCTCGATGAATGAGCAGTTCTTC
TRBD1	TRBV11-1	15	.	TRBJ1-6	CASSLDLTGDSPLHF	TGTGCCAGCAGCTTAGATCTCACAGGGGATTCACCCCTCCACTTT
.	TRBV5-6	17	few	TRBJ2-7	CASSPLSFQSGGYEQYF	TGTGCCAGCAGCCCCCTTTCATTCCAGTCGGGTGGGTACGAGCAGTACTTC
.	TRBV2	13	.	TRBJ2-3	CASSEARADTQYF	TGTGCCAGCAGTGAAGCGCGTGCAGATACGCAGTATTTT
TRBD1	TRBV2	13	few	TRBJ2-5	CASSLTGGETQYF	TGTGCCAGCAGTCTAACAGGGGGAGAGACCCAGTACTTC
TRBD2	TRBV27	15	.	TRBJ2-5	CASRRTGSGGETQYF	TGTGCCAGCAGACGCACAGGGAGCGGGGGGGAGACCCAGTACTTC
TRBD1	TRBV5-1	15	few	TRBJ2-3	CASSRGTGEADTQYF	TGCGCCAGCAGCAGGGGGACAGGGGAAGCAGATACGCAGTATTTT
.	TRBV6-1	14	once	TRBJ1-2	CASSGGGKGYGYTF	TGTGCCAGCAGTGGGGGGGGTAAGGGCTATGGCTACACCTTC
.	TRBV6-5	11	.	TRBJ2-7	CASMARSEQYF	TGTGCCAGCATGGCCCGATCCGAGCAGTACTTC
.	TRBV29-1	15	.	TRBJ2-5	CSVQNPRQRGETQYF	TGCAGCGTCCAAAACCCACGTCAACGGGGGGAGACCCAGTACTTC
.	TRBV4-2	14	few	TRBJ1-1	CASSPQDRNTEAFF	TGTGCCAGCAGCCCACAGGACAGGAACACTGAAGCTTTCTTT
TRBD1	TRBV9	14	few	TRBJ1-6	CASSVGTGTSPLHF	TGTGCCAGCAGCGTTGGGACAGGGACTTCACCCCTCCACTTT
TRBD1	TRBV18	16	.	TRBJ1-3	CASSPGQGSSGNTIYF	TGTGCCAGCTCACCGGGACAGGGGTCCTCTGGAAACACCATATATTTT
.	TRBV19	14	.	TRBJ2-5	CASTPGVELETQYF	TGTGCCAGTACCCCCGGAGTGGAGCTAGAGACCCAGTACTTC
TRBD2	TRBV5-5	19	.	TRBJ2-1	CASSRTGLAGALLYNEQFF	TGTGCCAGCAGCCGGACTGGACTAGCGGGGGCGTTACTATACAATGAGCAGTTCTTC
.	TRBV9	12	.	TRBJ2-3	CASSALTDTQYF	TGTGCCAGCAGCGCCCTAACAGATACGCAGTATTTT
.	TRBV5-6	12	few	TRBJ1-2	CASSPINYGYTF	TGTGCCAGCAGCCCTATAAACTATGGCTACACCTTC
TRBD2	TRBV23-1	16	.	TRBJ2-1	CASSQSGGTSGNEQFF	TGCGCCAGCAGTCAATCGGGGGGGACTAGCGGTAATGAGCAGTTCTTC
TRBD2	TRBV7-3	16	.	TRBJ2-3	CASSLTRLADGNTQYF	TGTGCCAGCAGCTTAACGCGACTAGCGGACGGGAATACGCAGTATTTT
.	TRBV30	13	.	TRBJ2-7	CAWSVARGGEQYF	TGTGCCTGGAGTGTTGCGCGGGGCGGCGAGCAGTACTTC
TRBD2	TRBV5-4	19	few	TRBJ2-4	CASSPGGLAGRLAKNIQYF	TGTGCCAGCAGCCCGGGGGGACTAGCGGGGAGACTAGCCAAAAACATTCAGTACTTC
TRBD2	TRBV4-2	21	.	TRBJ2-2	CASSQGGLAGGGTANTGELFF	TGTGCCAGCAGCCAAGGGGGACTAGCGGGAGGGGGTACCGCGAACACCGGGGAGCTGTTTTTT
TRBD1	TRBV5-5	16	few	TRBJ1-5	CASSEPDRGSGEPQHF	TGTGCCAGCAGCGAACCAGACAGGGGATCGGGCGAACCCCAGCATTTT
.	TRBV27	13	.	TRBJ2-1	CASSFPPYNEQFF	TGTGCCAGCAGTTTCCCTCCCTACAATGAGCAGTTCTTC
.	TRBV28	12	few	TRBJ1-4	CASKWGGEKLFF	TGTGCCAGCAAGTGGGGGGGAGAAAAACTGTTTTTT
TRBD1	TRBV6-4	11	few	TRBJ1-1	CASSGGQEAFF	TGTGCCAGCAGTGGGGGACAGGAAGCTTTCTTT
TRBD1	TRBV7-8	16	.	TRBJ2-3	CASSLEGGPSTDTQYF	TGTGCCAGCAGCTTAGAAGGGGGCCCCAGCACAGATACGCAGTATTTT
TRBD2	TRBV5-5	16	few	TRBJ2-2	CASSIGLAGPAGELFF	TGTGCCAGCAGCATAGGACTAGCGGGACCCGCCGGGGAGCTGTTTTTT
.	TRBV7-2	16	.	TRBJ2-1	CASSLSRASSYNEQFF	TGTGCCAGCAGCTTAAGCCGCGCGAGCTCCTACAATGAGCAGTTCTTC
.	TRBV5-8	16	few	TRBJ1-3	CASSLPLGGSGNTIYF	TGTGCCAGCAGCTTGCCCCTCGGGGGCTCTGGAAACACCATATATTTT
.	TRBV5-1	13	.	TRBJ2-7	CASSPAGFYEQYF	TGCGCCAGCAGCCCGGCGGGATTTTACGAGCAGTACTTC
TRBD2	TRBV2	15	.	TRBJ2-3	CAGSQLAGNPDTQYF	TGTGCCGGATCCCAACTAGCGGGGAACCCAGATACGCAGTATTTT
.	TRBV6-1	15	.	TRBJ2-6	CASSEAMAGANVLTF	TGTGCCAGCAGTGAAGCGATGGCCGGGGCCAACGTCCTGACTTTC
.	TRBV19	12	.	TRBJ2-5	CASSPSKETQYF	TGTGCCAGTAGCCCTAGCAAAGAGACCCAGTACTTC
TRBD1	TRBV18	16	few	TRBJ1-1	CASSPDPGQGNTEAFF	TGTGCCAGCTCACCTGATCCGGGACAGGGGAACACTGAAGCTTTCTTT